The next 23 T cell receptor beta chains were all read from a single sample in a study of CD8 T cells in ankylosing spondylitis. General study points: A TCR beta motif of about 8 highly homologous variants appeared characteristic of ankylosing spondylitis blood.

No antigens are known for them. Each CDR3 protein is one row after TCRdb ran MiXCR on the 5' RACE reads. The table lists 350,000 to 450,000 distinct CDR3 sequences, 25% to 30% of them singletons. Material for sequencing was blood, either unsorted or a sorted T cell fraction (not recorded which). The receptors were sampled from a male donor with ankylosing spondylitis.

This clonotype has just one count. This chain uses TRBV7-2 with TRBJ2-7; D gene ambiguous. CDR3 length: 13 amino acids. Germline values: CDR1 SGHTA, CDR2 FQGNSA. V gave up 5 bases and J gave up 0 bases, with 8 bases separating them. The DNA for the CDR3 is TGTGCCAGCAGCAGTCACTACTCCTACGAGCAGTACTTC. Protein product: CASSSHYSYEQYF.

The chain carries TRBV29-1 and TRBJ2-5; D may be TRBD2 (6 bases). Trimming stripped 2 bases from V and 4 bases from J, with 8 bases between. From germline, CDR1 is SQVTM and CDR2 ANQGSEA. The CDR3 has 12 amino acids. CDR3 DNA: TGCAGCGTTGAACAGGGAGGAGAGACCCAGTACTTC. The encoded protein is CSVEQGGETQYF.

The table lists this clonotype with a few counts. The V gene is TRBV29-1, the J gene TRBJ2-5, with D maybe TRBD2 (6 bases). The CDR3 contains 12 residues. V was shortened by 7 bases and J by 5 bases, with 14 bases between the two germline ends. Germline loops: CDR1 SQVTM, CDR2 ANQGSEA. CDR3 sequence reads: CSANNGRETQYF. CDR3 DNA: TGCAGCGCTAACAATGGGAGGGAGACCCAGTACTTC.

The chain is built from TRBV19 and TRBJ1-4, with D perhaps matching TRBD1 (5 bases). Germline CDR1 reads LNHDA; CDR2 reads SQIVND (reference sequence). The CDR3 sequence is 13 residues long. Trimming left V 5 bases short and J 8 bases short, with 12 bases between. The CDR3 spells CASSFRQWEKLFF. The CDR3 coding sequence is TGTGCCAGTAGTTTCCGACAGTGGGAAAAACTGTTTTTT.

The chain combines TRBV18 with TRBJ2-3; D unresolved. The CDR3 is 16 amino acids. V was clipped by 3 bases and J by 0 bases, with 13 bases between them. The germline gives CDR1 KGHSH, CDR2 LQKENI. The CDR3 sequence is CASSPPRATSTDTQYF. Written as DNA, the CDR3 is TGTGCCAGCTCACCCCCTAGGGCCACGAGCACAGATACGCAGTATTTT.

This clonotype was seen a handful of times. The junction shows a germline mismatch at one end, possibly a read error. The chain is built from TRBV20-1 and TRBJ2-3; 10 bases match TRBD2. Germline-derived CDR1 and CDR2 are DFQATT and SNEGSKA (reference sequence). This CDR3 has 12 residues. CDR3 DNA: TGCAGTCCTAGCGGGAGCACCGATACGCAGTATTTT. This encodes CSPSGSTDTQYF.

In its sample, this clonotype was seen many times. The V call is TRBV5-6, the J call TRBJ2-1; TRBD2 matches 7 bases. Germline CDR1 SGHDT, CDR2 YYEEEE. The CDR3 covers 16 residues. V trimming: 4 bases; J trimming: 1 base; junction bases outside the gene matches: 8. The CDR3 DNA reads TGTGCCAGCAGCGGGGACCGGGGAGGGTCCTACAATGAGCAGTTCTTC. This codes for CASSGDRGGSYNEQFF.

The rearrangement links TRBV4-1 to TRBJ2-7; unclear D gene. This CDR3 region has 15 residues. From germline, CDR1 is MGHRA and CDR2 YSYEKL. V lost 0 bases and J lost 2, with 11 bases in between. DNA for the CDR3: TGCGCCAGCAGCCAAGATAACGCAAGGCCCTACGAGCAGTACGTC. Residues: CASSQDNARPYEQYV.

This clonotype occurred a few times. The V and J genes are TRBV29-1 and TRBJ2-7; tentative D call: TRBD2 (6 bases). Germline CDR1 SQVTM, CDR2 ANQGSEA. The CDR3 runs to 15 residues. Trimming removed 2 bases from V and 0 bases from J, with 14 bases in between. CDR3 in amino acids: CSVERVRGSSYEQYF. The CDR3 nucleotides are TGCAGCGTTGAAAGAGTACGGGGGAGCTCCTACGAGCAGTACTTC.

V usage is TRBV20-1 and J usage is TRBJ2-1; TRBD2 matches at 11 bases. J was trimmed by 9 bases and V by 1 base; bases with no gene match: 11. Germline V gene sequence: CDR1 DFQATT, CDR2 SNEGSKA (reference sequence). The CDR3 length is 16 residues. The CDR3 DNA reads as TGCAGTGCTAGAGGGGGGTCTAGCGGGAGGTTTCTTGAGCAGTTCTTC. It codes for CSARGGSSGRFLEQFF.

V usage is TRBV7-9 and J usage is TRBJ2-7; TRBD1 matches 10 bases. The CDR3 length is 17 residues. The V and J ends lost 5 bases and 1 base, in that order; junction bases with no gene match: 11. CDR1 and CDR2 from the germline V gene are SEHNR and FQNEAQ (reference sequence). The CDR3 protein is CASSTRDRGHNSYEQYF. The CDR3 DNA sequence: TGTGCCAGCAGCACTAGAGACAGGGGGCATAATTCCTACGAGCAGTACTTC. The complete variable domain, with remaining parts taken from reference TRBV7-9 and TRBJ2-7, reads DTGVSQNPRHKITKRGQNVTFRCDPISEHNRLYWYRQTLGQGPEFLTYFQNEAQLEKSRLLSDRFSAERPKGSFSTLEIQRTEQGDSAMYLCASSTRDRGHNSYEQYFGPGTRLTVT.

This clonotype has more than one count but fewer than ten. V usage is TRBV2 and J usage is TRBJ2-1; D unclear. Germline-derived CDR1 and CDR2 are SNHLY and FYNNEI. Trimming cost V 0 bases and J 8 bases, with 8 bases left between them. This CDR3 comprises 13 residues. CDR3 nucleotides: TGTGCCAGCAGTGAAGCTGGCTATCATGAGCAGTTCTTC. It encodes CASSEAGYHEQFF. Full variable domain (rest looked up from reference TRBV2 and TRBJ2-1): EPEVTQTPSHQVTQMGQEVILRCVPISNHLYFYWYRQILGQKVEFLVSFYNNEISEKSEIFDDQFSVERPDGSNFTLKIRSTKLEDSAMYFCASSEAGYHEQFFGPGTRLTVL.

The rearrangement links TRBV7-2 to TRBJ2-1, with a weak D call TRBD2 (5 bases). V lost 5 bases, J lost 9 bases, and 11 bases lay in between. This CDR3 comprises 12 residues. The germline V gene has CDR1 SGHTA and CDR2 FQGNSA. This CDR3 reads CASSPAGLEQFF. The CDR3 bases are TGTGCCAGCAGCCCGGCGGGTCTTGAGCAGTTCTTC.

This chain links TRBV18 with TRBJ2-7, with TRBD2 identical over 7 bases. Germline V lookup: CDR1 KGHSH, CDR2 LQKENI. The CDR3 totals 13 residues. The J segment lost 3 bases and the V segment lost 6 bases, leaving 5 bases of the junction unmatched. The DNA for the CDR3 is TGTGCCAGCTCCGCGGGAGCGAACTACGAGCAGTACGTC. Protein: CASSAGANYEQYV.

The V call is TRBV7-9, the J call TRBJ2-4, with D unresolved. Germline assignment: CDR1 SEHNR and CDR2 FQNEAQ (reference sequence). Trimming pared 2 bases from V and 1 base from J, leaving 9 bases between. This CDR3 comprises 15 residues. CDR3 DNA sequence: TGTGCCAGCAGCTTATTGGGGTCGGCCAAAAACATTCAGTACTTC. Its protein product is CASSLLGSAKNIQYF.

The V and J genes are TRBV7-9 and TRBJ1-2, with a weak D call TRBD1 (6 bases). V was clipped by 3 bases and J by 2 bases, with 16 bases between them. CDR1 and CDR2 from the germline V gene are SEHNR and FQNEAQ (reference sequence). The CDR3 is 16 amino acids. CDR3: CASSFVQGLGNYGYTF. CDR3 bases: TGTGCCAGCAGCTTCGTACAGGGCTTGGGGAACTATGGCTACACCTTC. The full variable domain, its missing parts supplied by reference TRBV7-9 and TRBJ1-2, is DTGVSQNPRHKITKRGQNVTFRCDPISEHNRLYWYRQTLGQGPEFLTYFQNEAQLEKSRLLSDRFSAERPKGSFSTLEIQRTEQGDSAMYLCASSFVQGLGNYGYTFGSGTRLTVV.

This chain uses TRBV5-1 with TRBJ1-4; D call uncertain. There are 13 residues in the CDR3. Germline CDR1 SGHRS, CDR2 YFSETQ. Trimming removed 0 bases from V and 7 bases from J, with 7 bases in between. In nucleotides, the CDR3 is TGCGCCAGCAGCTTGGGAGGGCGTGAAAAACTGTTTTTT. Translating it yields CASSLGGREKLFF.

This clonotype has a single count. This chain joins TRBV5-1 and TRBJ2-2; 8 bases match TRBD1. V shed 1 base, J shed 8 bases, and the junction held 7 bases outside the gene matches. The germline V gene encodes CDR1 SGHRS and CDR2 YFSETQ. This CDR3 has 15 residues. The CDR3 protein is CASSLLQGAGGELFF. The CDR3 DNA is TGCGCCAGCAGCTTGCTCCAGGGGGCAGGTGGGGAGCTGTTTTTT.

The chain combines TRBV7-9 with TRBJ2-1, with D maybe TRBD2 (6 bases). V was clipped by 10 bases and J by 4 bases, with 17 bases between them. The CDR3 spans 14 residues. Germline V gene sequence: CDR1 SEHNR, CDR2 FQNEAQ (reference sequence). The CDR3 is CATGGSGDYNEQFF. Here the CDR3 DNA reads TGTGCCACCGGGGGAAGCGGAGATTACAATGAGCAGTTCTTC.

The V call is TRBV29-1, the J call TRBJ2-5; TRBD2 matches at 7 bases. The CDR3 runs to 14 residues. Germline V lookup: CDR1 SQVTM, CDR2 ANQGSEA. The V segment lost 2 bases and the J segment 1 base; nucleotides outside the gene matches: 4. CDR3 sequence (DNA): TGCAGCGTTGAAATCGCGGGAGCCCAAGAGACCCAGTACTTC. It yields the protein CSVEIAGAQETQYF.

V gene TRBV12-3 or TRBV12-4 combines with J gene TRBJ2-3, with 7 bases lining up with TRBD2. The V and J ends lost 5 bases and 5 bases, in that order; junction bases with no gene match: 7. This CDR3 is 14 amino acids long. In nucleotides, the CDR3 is TGTGCCAGCAGTCCGCGGACTAGAGGAGATACGCAGTATTTT. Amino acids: CASSPRTRGDTQYF.

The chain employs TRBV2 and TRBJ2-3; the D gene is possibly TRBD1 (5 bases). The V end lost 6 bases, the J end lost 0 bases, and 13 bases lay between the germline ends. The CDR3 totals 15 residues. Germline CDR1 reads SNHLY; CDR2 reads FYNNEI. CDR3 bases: TGTGCCAGCAGCGCCACAGGTTCTAGCACAGATACGCAGTATTTT. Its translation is CASSATGSSTDTQYF.

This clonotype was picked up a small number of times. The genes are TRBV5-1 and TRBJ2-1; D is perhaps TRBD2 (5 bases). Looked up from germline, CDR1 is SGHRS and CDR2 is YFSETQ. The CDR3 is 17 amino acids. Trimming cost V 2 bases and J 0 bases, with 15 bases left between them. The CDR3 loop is CASSLGFPGSSYNEQFF. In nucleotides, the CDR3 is TGCGCCAGCAGCTTAGGATTTCCGGGGAGCTCCTACAATGAGCAGTTCTTC. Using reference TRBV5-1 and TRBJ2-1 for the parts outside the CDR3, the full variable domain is KAGVTQTPRYLIKTRGQQVTLSCSPISGHRSVSWYQQTPGQGLQFLFEYFSETQRNKGNFPGRFSGRQFSNSRSEMNVSTLELGDSALYLCASSLGFPGSSYNEQFFGPGTRLTVL.